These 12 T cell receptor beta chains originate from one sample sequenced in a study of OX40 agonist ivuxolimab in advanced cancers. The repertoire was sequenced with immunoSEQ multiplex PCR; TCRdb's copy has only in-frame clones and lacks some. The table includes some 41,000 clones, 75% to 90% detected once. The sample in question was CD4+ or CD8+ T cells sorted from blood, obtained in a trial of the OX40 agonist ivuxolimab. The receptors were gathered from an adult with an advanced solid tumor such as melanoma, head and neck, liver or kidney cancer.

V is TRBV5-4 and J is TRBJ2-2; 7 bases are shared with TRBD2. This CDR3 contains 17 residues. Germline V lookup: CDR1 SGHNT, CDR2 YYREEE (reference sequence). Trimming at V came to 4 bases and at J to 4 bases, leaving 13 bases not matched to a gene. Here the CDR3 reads CASSPTRGLAGTGELFF. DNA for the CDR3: TGTGCCAGCAGCCCCACCCGTGGGTTAGCGGGCACCGGGGAGCTGTTTTTT.

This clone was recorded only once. CDR3: CASSPSGTENTEAFF. As DNA, the CDR3 is TGTGCCAGCAGCCCTTCCGGGACAGAGAACACTGAAGCTTTCTTT. V usage is TRBV11-3 and J usage is TRBJ1-1; 7 bases line up with TRBD1. The V gene end was trimmed by 5 bases and the J gene end by 1 base; junction bases not matched to a gene: 7. The CDR3 totals 15 residues. Per the germline V gene, CDR1 is SGHNT and CDR2 is YENEEA.

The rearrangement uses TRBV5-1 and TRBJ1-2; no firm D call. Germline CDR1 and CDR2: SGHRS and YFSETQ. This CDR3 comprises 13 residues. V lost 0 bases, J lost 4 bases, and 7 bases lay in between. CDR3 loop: CASSLESSYGYTF. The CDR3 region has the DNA TGCGCCAGCAGCTTGGAATCCTCCTATGGCTACACCTTC. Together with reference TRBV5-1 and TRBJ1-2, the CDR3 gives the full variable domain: KAGVTQTPRYLIKTRGQQVTLSCSPISGHRSVSWYQQTPGQGLQFLFEYFSETQRNKGNFPGRFSGRQFSNSRSEMNVSTLELGDSALYLCASSLESSYGYTFGSGTRLTVV.

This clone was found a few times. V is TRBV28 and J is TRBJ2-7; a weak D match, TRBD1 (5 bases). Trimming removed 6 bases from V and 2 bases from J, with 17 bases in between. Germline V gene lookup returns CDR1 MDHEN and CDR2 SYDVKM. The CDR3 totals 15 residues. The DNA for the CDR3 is TGTGCCAGCAGCTTAAGGGGCAAAATACCCTACGAGCAGTACTTC. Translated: CASSLRGKIPYEQYF.

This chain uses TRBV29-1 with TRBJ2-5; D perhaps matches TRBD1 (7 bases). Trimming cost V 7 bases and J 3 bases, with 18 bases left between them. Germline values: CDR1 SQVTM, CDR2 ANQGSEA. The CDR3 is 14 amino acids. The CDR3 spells CSAEGGGVEETQYF. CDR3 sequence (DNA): TGCAGCGCCGAAGGGGGCGGGGTGGAAGAGACCCAGTACTTC. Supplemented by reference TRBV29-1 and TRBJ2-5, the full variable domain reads SAVISQKPSRDICQRGTSLTIQCQVDSQVTMMFWYRQQPGQSLTLIATANQGSEATYESGFVIDKFPISRPNLTFSTLTVSNMSPEDSSIYLCSAEGGGVEETQYFGPGTRLLVL.

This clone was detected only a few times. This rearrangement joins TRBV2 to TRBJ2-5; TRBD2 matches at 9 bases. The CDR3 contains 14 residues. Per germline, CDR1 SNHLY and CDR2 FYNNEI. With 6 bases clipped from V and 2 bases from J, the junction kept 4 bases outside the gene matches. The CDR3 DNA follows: TGTGCCAGCAGAGCGACTAGCGGACAAGAGACCCAGTACTTC. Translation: CASRATSGQETQYF.

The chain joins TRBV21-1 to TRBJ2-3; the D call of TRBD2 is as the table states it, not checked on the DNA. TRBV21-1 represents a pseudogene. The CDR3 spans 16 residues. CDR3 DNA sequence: TGTGCCAGCAGCACACCAGGACCGAGGGAGGGACATACGCAGTATTTT. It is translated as CASSTPGPREGHTQYF.

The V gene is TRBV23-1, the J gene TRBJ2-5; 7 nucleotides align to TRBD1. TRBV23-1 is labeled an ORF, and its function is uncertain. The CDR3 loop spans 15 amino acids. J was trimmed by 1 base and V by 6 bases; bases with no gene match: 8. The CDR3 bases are TGCGCCAGCAGCCAAACGGGACAGTCCCAAGAGACCCAGTACTTC. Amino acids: CASSQTGQSQETQYF.

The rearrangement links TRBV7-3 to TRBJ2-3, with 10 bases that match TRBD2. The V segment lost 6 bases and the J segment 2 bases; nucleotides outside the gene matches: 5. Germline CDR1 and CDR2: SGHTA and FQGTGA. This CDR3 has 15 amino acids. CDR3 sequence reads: CASSQTSGNTDTQYF. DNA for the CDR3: TGTGCCAGCAGTCAAACTAGCGGGAACACAGATACGCAGTATTTT.

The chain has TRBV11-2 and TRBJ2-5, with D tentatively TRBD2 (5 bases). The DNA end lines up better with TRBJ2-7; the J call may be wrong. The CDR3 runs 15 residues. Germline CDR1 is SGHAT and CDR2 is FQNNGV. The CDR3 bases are TGTGCCAGCAGCTCCCGAGGAGGCAGCTCCTACGAGCAGTACTTC. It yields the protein CASSSRGGSSYEQYF.

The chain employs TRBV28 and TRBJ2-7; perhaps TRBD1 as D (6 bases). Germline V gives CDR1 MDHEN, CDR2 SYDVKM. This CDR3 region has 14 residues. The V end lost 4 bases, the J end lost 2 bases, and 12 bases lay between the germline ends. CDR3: CASSSGTLPYEQYF. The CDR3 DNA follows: TGTGCCAGCAGTTCGGGGACACTTCCCTACGAGCAGTACTTC.

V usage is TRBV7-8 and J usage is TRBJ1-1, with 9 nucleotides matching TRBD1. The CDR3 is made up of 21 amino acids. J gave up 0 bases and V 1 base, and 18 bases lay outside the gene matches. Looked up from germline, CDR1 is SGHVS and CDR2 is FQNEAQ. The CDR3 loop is CASSLGDRDREGWKLNTEAFF. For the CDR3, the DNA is TGTGCCAGCAGCTTAGGGGACCGGGACAGGGAAGGGTGGAAGCTGAACACTGAAGCTTTCTTT.